This TCR beta chain was captured by sequencing in a study of response to subunit inactivated influenza vaccine. Study findings and constraints: Only a handful of new T cells, the authors suggested, are recruited with each seasonal influenza vaccination.

TCRdb itself ran the RT-PCR reads through MiXCR, one entry per CDR3 protein. Here the sample spans about 780,000 distinct CDR3 sequences, around a sixth being singletons. This clonotype was counted only a few times. Antigen specificity is unknown. The TCR sequence derives from a man aged 45 to 65 who received an inactivated influenza vaccine. The input for sequencing was PBMCs from blood, taken 5 days after vaccination.

The CDR3: CASSPGSPSNQPQHF. Here the CDR3 DNA reads TGCGCCAGCAGCCCAGGTTCCCCTAGCAATCAGCCCCAGCATTTT. The chain carries TRBV5-1 and TRBJ1-5; D unresolved. The germline V gene encodes CDR1 SGHRS and CDR2 YFSETQ. The CDR3 covers 15 residues. The V gene lost 4 bases and the J gene lost 0 bases, with 11 bases spanning the gap.